This passage covers 21 T cell receptor beta chains from one sample sequenced in a study of blood T cell repertoires in COVID-19. Repertoires were generated with immunoSEQ multiplex PCR, while TCRdb's copy carries only in-frame clones and drops some. This sample has about 160,000 clones, with 80% found just once. The specimen was PBMCs or T cells enriched from blood (not recorded which). These receptor sequences come from a woman aged 60-75 years who had recovered from COVID-19.

The chain joins TRBV6-5 to TRBJ1-6; tentatively, D is TRBD1 (5 bases). The germline V gene encodes CDR1 MNHEY and CDR2 SVGAGI. The germline V and J ends were trimmed by 7 bases and 2 bases, with 9 bases remaining between them. The CDR3 length is 14 residues. The CDR3 sequence: CASKGLAYNSPLHF. CDR3 in DNA: TGTGCCAGCAAGGGGCTGGCCTATAATTCACCCCTCCACTTT.

The CDR3 DNA sequence: TGTGCCAGCAGCTTCGGGGGGGCTAGGGACCAAGAGACCCAGTACTTC. As protein: CASSFGGARDQETQYF. The chain joins TRBV5-4 to TRBJ2-5; 8 nucleotides line up with TRBD2. This CDR3 is built from 16 residues. CDR1 SGHNT and CDR2 YYREEE come from the germline V gene (reference sequence). V lost 2 bases to trimming and J lost 0 bases; unmatched junction nucleotides: 6.

The chain employs TRBV18 and TRBJ1-4; TRBD1 matches 10 bases. The CDR3 contains 14 residues. Germline V CDR1 and CDR2: KGHSH, LQKENI. Losses at the gene ends were 3 bases for V and 8 bases for J; bases not matched to a gene: 3. CDR3 region: CASSPGTGAEKLFF. In nucleotides, the CDR3 is TGTGCCAGCTCACCCGGGACAGGGGCGGAAAAACTGTTTTTT.

This clone occurred a few times. The gene calls are TRBV9 and TRBJ1-1; 8 positions agree with TRBD1. Per the germline V gene, CDR1 is SGDLS and CDR2 is YYNGEE. With 0 bases clipped from V and 6 bases from J, the junction kept 7 bases outside the gene matches. The CDR3 length is 15 residues. Here the CDR3 reads CASSVDPGQGPEAFF. The CDR3 nucleotides are TGTGCCAGCAGCGTAGACCCTGGACAGGGTCCTGAAGCTTTCTTT.

The chain is built from TRBV12-5 and TRBJ1-5, with 8 positions matching TRBD1. The CDR3 consists of 15 residues. The V gene's germline CDR1 is LGHNT and CDR2 FRNRAP. V lost 6 bases and J lost 3; bases outside the gene matches: 7. The CDR3 DNA is TGTGCTAGTGGACCGGACAGGGCTACCAATCAGCCCCAGCATTTT. As protein: CASGPDRATNQPQHF.

Regarding this clone: This specimen includes other DNA sequences encoding the same CDR3. This chain joins TRBV18 and TRBJ1-5, with 8 bases identical to TRBD1. The CDR3 spans 15 residues. The ends lost 3 bases at V and 3 bases at J; junction bases unmatched: 4. The V gene's germline CDR1 is KGHSH and CDR2 LQKENI. DNA of the CDR3: TGTGCCAGCTCACCTGGACAGGGTAACAATCAGCCCCAGCATTTT. Its protein is CASSPGQGNNQPQHF. The variable domain in full, with the rest retrieved from reference TRBV18 and TRBJ1-5, is NAGVMQNPRHLVRRRGQEARLRCSPMKGHSHVYWYRQLPEEGLKFMVYLQKENIIDESGMPKERFSAEFPKEGPSILRIQQVVRGDSAAYFCASSPGQGNNQPQHFGDGTRLSIL.

The V and J genes are TRBV6-5 and TRBJ1-2; perhaps TRBD1 as D (6 bases). The germline V gene has CDR1 MNHEY and CDR2 SVGAGI. Trimming pared 7 bases from V and 4 bases from J, leaving 19 bases between. The CDR3 runs 15 residues. The CDR3 region has the DNA TGTGCCAGCATGATAAGGCAGGGGACGTTCTATGGCTACACCTTC. It specifies CASMIRQGTFYGYTF.

The chain carries TRBV12-5 and TRBJ2-2, with 7 bases that match TRBD2. Looked up from germline, CDR1 is LGHNT and CDR2 is FRNRAP. The CDR3 has 14 residues. Trimming cost V 8 bases and J 4 bases; bases outside gene matches: 7. The CDR3: CASSPLAGTGELFF. CDR3 DNA sequence: TGTGCTAGTTCGCCCTTAGCGGGCACCGGGGAGCTGTTTTTT.

The CDR3 loop is CASSLSGMSYGYTF. In nucleotides, the CDR3 is TGTGCCAGCAGCTTGTCGGGGATGAGCTATGGCTACACCTTC. The chain couples TRBV5-5 to TRBJ1-2; no definite D call. CDR1 and CDR2 from the germline V gene are SGHKS and YYEKEE (reference sequence). With 1 base removed from V and 4 bases from J, the gap between germline ends came to 11 bases. The CDR3 length is 14 residues. Looking up the rest from reference TRBV5-5 and TRBJ1-2 gives the full variable domain: DAGVTQSPTHLIKTRGQQVTLRCSPISGHKSVSWYQQVLGQGPQFIFQYYEKEERGRGNFPDRFSARQFPNYSSELNVNALLLGDSALYLCASSLSGMSYGYTFGSGTRLTVV.

This chain joins TRBV11-3 and TRBJ2-1; the D is unclear. The CDR3 covers 13 residues. The ends were cut back, 5 bases at V and 8 bases at J, with 13 bases in the middle. CDR1 SGHNT and CDR2 YENEEA come from the germline V gene. The CDR3 bases are TGTGCCAGCAGCCCTGGGCCAGGCGATGAGCAGTTCTTC. Protein product: CASSPGPGDEQFF.

The chain has TRBV12-5 and TRBJ2-3; D not certain. Looked up from germline, CDR1 is LGHNT and CDR2 is FRNRAP. This CDR3 contains 12 residues. Trimming left V 7 bases short and J 5 bases short, with 10 bases between. The CDR3 loop is CASARYVDTQYF. As DNA, the CDR3 is TGTGCTAGTGCCCGGTATGTAGATACGCAGTATTTT. Drawing the rest from reference TRBV12-5 and TRBJ2-3, the complete variable domain is DARVTQTPRHKVTEMGQEVTMRCQPILGHNTVFWYRQTMMQGLELLAYFRNRAPLDDSGMPKDRFSAEMPDATLATLKIQPSEPRDSAVYFCASARYVDTQYFGPGTRLTVL.

This clone was detected ten times or more. V is TRBV3-1 (or the pseudogene TRBV3-2) and J is TRBJ1-3, with a tentative D call TRBD1 (6 bases). V was cut by 0 bases and J by 5 bases, with 14 bases left in between. The CDR3 covers 16 residues. Per the germline V gene, CDR1 is LGHDT and CDR2 is YNNKEL (reference sequence). CDR3 in DNA: TGTGCCAGCAGCCAAGACAGGGGAGACACTCGAAACACCATATATTTT. It is translated as CASSQDRGDTRNTIYF.

V is TRBV6-5 and J is TRBJ1-5; a weak D match, TRBD1 (6 bases). Germline V lookup: CDR1 MNHEY, CDR2 SVGAGI. Trimming took 2 bases from V and 5 from J, leaving 13 bases between them. This CDR3 region has 15 residues. CDR3 residues: CASSYSHRVDQPQHF. CDR3 nucleotide sequence: TGTGCCAGCAGTTACAGCCACAGGGTGGATCAGCCCCAGCATTTT.

This chain uses TRBV12-3 or TRBV12-4 with TRBJ1-2; 9 nucleotides match TRBD1. This CDR3 region has 11 residues. With 10 bases clipped from V and 7 bases from J, the junction kept 4 bases outside the gene matches. CDR3 loop: CATGTGTGYTF. CDR3 nucleotide sequence: TGTGCCACCGGGACAGGGACTGGCTACACCTTC.

This rearrangement joins TRBV6-1 to TRBJ2-1, with 8 bases identical to TRBD2. Germline CDR1 MNHNS, CDR2 SASEGT. After removal of 1 base from V and 4 bases from J, the junction contained 6 bases not matched to a gene. This CDR3 has 16 amino acids. CDR3 sequence (DNA): TGTGCCAGCAGTGAAGGGGCTAGCGGGCCTTACAATGAGCAGTTCTTC. It encodes CASSEGASGPYNEQFF.

DNA of the CDR3: TGTGCCAGCAGCCAAACTAGCGATTACGAGCAGTACTTC. This gives the protein CASSQTSDYEQYF. This sequence joins TRBV4-2 and TRBJ2-7, with TRBD2 identical over 7 bases. The CDR3 totals 13 residues. V lost 2 bases, J lost 4 bases, and 2 bases stayed unmatched. Per the germline V gene, CDR1 is LGHNA and CDR2 is YNFKEQ.

The sample holds one count of this clone. The chain carries TRBV5-1 and TRBJ2-5; 10 bases agree with TRBD2. CDR1 is SGHRS, CDR2 YFSETQ, per germline. CDR3 length: 17 amino acids. V lost 0 bases and J lost 5; bases outside the gene matches: 10. This CDR3 reads CASSLGASGGLVETQYF. In nucleotides, the CDR3 is TGCGCCAGCAGCTTGGGCGCTAGCGGGGGACTGGTGGAGACCCAGTACTTC.

The chain has TRBV29-1 and TRBJ2-5; possible D gene TRBD2, 5 bases. CDR1 SQVTM and CDR2 ANQGSEA come from the germline V gene. CDR3 length: 13 residues. V lost 7 bases and J 5 bases, leaving 17 bases between the germline ends. The CDR3 DNA reads as TGCAGCGCCCTCTCGCGGGTAGGCGAGACCCAGTACTTC. Translation: CSALSRVGETQYF.

In this sample, this clone turned up a few times. The V gene is TRBV2, the J gene TRBJ2-3, with TRBD1 matching 7 bases. V lost 5 bases and J lost 3; bases outside the gene matches: 8. The germline V gene encodes CDR1 SNHLY and CDR2 FYNNEI. The CDR3 runs to 15 residues. The CDR3 DNA sequence: TGTGCCAGCAGTACTGGACAGGTCTGGACAGATACGCAGTATTTT. Translating it yields CASSTGQVWTDTQYF.

The chain uses TRBV4-1 and TRBJ2-3, with D perhaps matching TRBD1 (6 bases). Germline CDR1 is MGHRA and CDR2 is YSYEKL. The V gene lost 0 bases and the J gene lost 1 base, with 17 bases spanning the gap. The CDR3 spans 18 residues. This chain's CDR3 is CASSQDTRGVFGTDTQYF. The CDR3 DNA follows: TGCGCCAGCAGCCAAGATACCAGGGGCGTCTTCGGCACAGATACGCAGTATTTT.

This chain uses TRBV30 with TRBJ1-2; tentative D call: TRBD1 (6 bases). The CDR3 has 13 amino acids. V lost 8 bases to trimming and J lost 3 bases, with 16 bases between them. CDR1 and CDR2 from the germline V gene are GTSNPN and SVGIG (reference sequence). Here the CDR3 reads CAQRGFIYYGYTF. CDR3 coding DNA: TGTGCCCAAAGGGGGTTTATCTACTATGGCTACACCTTC.